This entry is about one T cell receptor beta chain. No antigen is known for it. The CDR3 contains 16 residues. Trimming removed 3 bases from V and 0 bases from J, with 14 bases in between. Germline CDR1 and CDR2: KGHSH and LQKENI. Production of TCR cDNA was by 5'RACE template switching, which also added a universal primer site and UMIs. A single record per CDR3 protein comes from TCRdb applying MiXCR to the 5' RACE reads. In the table there are 250,000 to 350,000 distinct CDR3 sequences, around 4.5% of which are singletons. The sample belongs to a study of T cells after yellow fever vaccination. Study outcomes and limitations: A small share of clonotypes appeared in both CD4 and CD8 compartments. After the booster, 96% of CD4 and more than 85% of CD8 primary-response clones were re-detected.

This TCR was sampled from a man aged 18 to 29 who received the YFV17D yellow fever vaccine. The rearrangement links TRBV18 to TRBJ1-1; the D is unclear. The specimen comprised PBMCs, sampled 15 days after the yellow fever booster vaccination. The CDR3 sequence is CASSPFPGGMNTEAFF. The CDR3 nucleotides read TGTGCCAGCTCACCTTTCCCCGGCGGTATGAACACTGAAGCTTTCTTT.